This is a list of T cell receptor beta chains from one sample in a study of CD8+ T cells in alopecia areata. The repertoire was sequenced with immunoSEQ multiplex PCR; TCRdb's copy has only in-frame clones and lacks some. Of approximately 4,600 clones listed, 60% are singletons. Sequences were derived from skin, sampled at roughly week 38, from a patient treated with tofacitinib. Receptors were obtained from a human donor with alopecia areata. Both conserved end residues are trimmed from each CDR3. Each record gives: V gene, clone size, D gene, CDR3 protein. A D gene is named only where the DNA matches it firmly. Only part of the rows carry a size: once, few, many, or a class if the clone is expanded.

V gene: TRBV5-1
clone size: few
D gene: TRBD2
CDR3 protein: ASSLAVGGLAGGVAPYNEQF

V gene: TRBV15
clone size: few
D gene: TRBD1
CDR3 protein: ATSSLGQGAYEQY

V gene: TRBV30
clone size: -
D gene: -
CDR3 protein: AWSSRVIDGYT

V gene: TRBV9
clone size: -
D gene: -
CDR3 protein: ASSVAGGVDGQF

V gene: TRBV9
clone size: few
D gene: TRBD1
CDR3 protein: ASSQFPGQAYEQY

V gene: TRBV19
clone size: -
D gene: TRBD1
CDR3 protein: ASSGTDRGVHEQY

V gene: TRBV28
clone size: -
D gene: -
CDR3 protein: ASSLFSGSYSGNTIY

V gene: TRBV6-6
clone size: -
D gene: TRBD1
CDR3 protein: ASSYEDRGSCEQY

V gene: TRBV7-2
clone size: -
D gene: TRBD1
CDR3 protein: ASSLRQGWTGELF

V gene: TRBV6-6
clone size: -
D gene: -
CDR3 protein: ASSYGVGYT

V gene: TRBV4-3
clone size: -
D gene: TRBD1
CDR3 protein: ASSQVVGTGHFGAF

V gene: TRBV29-1
clone size: -
D gene: -
CDR3 protein: SAGESVFREQF

V gene: TRBV5-5
clone size: -
D gene: -
CDR3 protein: ASSRRTAQHGYT

V gene: TRBV6-5
clone size: few
D gene: -
CDR3 protein: ASSHSGDYGYT

V gene: TRBV6-9
clone size: few
D gene: TRBD2
CDR3 protein: ASSQGLVYNEQF

V gene: TRBV7-8
clone size: -
D gene: TRBD1
CDR3 protein: ASSPTGQGAENIQY

V gene: TRBV7-9
clone size: -
D gene: TRBD1
CDR3 protein: ASSRPGQGAQETQY

V gene: TRBV7-2
clone size: -
D gene: TRBD2
CDR3 protein: ASSLAGGRTGELF

V gene: TRBV6-8
clone size: -
D gene: TRBD1
CDR3 protein: ASVQQGATYEQY

V gene: TRBV5-4
clone size: -
D gene: TRBD2
CDR3 protein: ASTGGREDSYEQY

V gene: TRBV19
clone size: -
D gene: -
CDR3 protein: ASSRPEGGQY

V gene: TRBV7-2
clone size: -
D gene: -
CDR3 protein: ASSLNGGPETQY

V gene: TRBV6-1
clone size: -
D gene: -
CDR3 protein: ASSVLQGLNTGELF

V gene: TRBV5-1
clone size: -
D gene: -
CDR3 protein: ASSGAREQF

V gene: TRBV6-9
clone size: -
D gene: -
CDR3 protein: ASSHTENTEAF

V gene: TRBV9
clone size: -
D gene: TRBD1
CDR3 protein: ASSVSTPGQATNEKLF

V gene: TRBV29-1
clone size: -
D gene: TRBD2
CDR3 protein: SQKTSGRGETQY

V gene: TRBV25-1
clone size: -
D gene: -
CDR3 protein: ASSLQSEAF

V gene: TRBV27
clone size: few
D gene: TRBD2
CDR3 protein: ASSFGVAGGRIYNEQF

V gene: TRBV28
clone size: -
D gene: TRBD1
CDR3 protein: ATQFIQGTDTQY

V gene: TRBV5-1
clone size: once
D gene: TRBD2
CDR3 protein: ASSSSGTSSPYNEQF

V gene: TRBV7-9
clone size: -
D gene: -
CDR3 protein: ASSPRSVSYEQY

V gene: TRBV7-8
clone size: -
D gene: -
CDR3 protein: ASSRVGDTQY

V gene: TRBV29-1
clone size: -
D gene: -
CDR3 protein: SVGAEGGELF

V gene: TRBV19
clone size: once
D gene: -
CDR3 protein: ASSTRQTQQY

V gene: TRBV4-3
clone size: few
D gene: -
CDR3 protein: ASSQEQHHTGSPAGEQF

V gene: TRBV7-2
clone size: once
D gene: TRBD2
CDR3 protein: ASGLAENPTAEQY

V gene: TRBV5-4
clone size: -
D gene: -
CDR3 protein: ASSQASGANVLT

V gene: TRBV6-9
clone size: -
D gene: TRBD2
CDR3 protein: ASEGLAGVGYEQF

V gene: TRBV11-2
clone size: -
D gene: -
CDR3 protein: ASSTGGGTRTDTQY

V gene: TRBV7-9
clone size: -
D gene: -
CDR3 protein: ASSLNTKAEQY

V gene: TRBV4-2
clone size: -
D gene: TRBD2
CDR3 protein: ASSPTFRDYLAKNIQY

V gene: TRBV5-1
clone size: few
D gene: -
CDR3 protein: ASSLAVGEGTEAF

V gene: TRBV5-4
clone size: -
D gene: TRBD2
CDR3 protein: ASSLDIGLVYNEQF

V gene: TRBV6-1
clone size: -
D gene: -
CDR3 protein: ASSDYRDNR